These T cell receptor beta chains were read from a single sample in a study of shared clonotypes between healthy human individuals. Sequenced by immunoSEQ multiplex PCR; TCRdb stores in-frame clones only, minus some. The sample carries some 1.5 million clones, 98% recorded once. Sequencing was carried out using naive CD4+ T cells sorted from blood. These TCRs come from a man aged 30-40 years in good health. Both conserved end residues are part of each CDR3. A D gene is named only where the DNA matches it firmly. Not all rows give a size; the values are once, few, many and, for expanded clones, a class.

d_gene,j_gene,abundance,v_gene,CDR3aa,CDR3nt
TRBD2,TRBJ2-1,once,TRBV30,CAWSGDSGRRGEQFF,TGTGCCTGGAGTGGGGATAGCGGGAGACGGGGTGAGCAGTTCTTC
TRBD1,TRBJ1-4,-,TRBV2,CASRAPGQQATNEKLFF,TGTGCCAGCAGAGCCCCGGGACAGCAAGCAACTAATGAAAAACTGTTTTTT
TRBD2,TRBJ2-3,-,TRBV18,CASSQVAGLADTQYF,TGTGCCAGCTCACAGGTAGCGGGATTGGCAGATACGCAGTATTTT
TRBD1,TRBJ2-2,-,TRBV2,CASSRDRNTGELFF,TGTGCCAGCAGCCGGGACAGAAACACCGGGGAGCTGTTTTTT
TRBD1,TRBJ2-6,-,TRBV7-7,CASSPDRGNYSGANVLTF,TGTGCTAGCAGCCCGGACAGGGGCAATTACTCTGGGGCCAACGTCCTGACTTTC
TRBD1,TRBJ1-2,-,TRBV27,CASSTWTGGDYGYTF,TGTGCCAGCAGTACATGGACAGGCGGCGACTATGGCTACACCTTC
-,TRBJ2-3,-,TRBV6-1,CASSALSGPAPDTQYF,TGTGCCAGCAGTGCCTTAAGCGGCCCCGCCCCAGATACGCAGTATTTT
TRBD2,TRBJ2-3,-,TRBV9,CASSVDAGGPTDTQYF,TGTGCCAGCAGCGTAGATGCGGGAGGGCCGACAGATACGCAGTATTTT
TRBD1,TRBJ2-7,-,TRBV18,CASSPQMGQGEYEQYF,TGTGCCAGCTCACCACAAATGGGACAGGGGGAATACGAGCAGTACTTC
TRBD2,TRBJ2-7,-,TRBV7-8,CASSLARVREGEQYF,TGTGCCAGCAGCTTAGCGCGAGTGCGGGAGGGGGAGCAGTACTTC
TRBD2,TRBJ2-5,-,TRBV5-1,CASSLAPGTSGSRETQYF,TGCGCCAGCAGCCTCGCTCCCGGGACTAGCGGGAGTAGAGAGACCCAGTACTTC
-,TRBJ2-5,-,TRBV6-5,CASSRDIQETQYF,TGTGCCAGCAGCCGGGACATTCAAGAGACCCAGTACTTC
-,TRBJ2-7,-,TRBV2,CASSEAGEDDEQYF,TGTGCCAGCAGTGAAGCGGGAGAGGACGACGAGCAGTACTTC
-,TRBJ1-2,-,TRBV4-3,CASSQEGSSNYGYTF,TGCGCCAGCAGCCAAGAGGGCAGTTCTAACTATGGCTACACCTTC
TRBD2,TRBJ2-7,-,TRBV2,CASRLSGSANYEQYF,TGTGCCAGCAGACTTAGCGGGAGTGCCAACTACGAGCAGTACTTC
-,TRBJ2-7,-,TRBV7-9,CASSLRTYEQYF,TGTGCCAGCAGCCTACGGACCTACGAGCAGTACTTC
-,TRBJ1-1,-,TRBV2,CASSAESYRGANTEAFF,TGTGCCAGCAGTGCGGAAAGCTACCGGGGGGCAAATACTGAAGCTTTCTTT
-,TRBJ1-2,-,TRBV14,CASSQDRNYGYTF,TGTGCCAGCAGCCAAGACAGGAACTATGGCTACACCTTC
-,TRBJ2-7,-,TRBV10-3,CAMGGNYEQYF,TGTGCCATGGGGGGTAACTACGAGCAGTACTTC
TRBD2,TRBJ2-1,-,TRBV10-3,CAISEWGRVDNEQFF,TGTGCCATCAGTGAATGGGGGAGGGTAGACAATGAGCAGTTCTTC
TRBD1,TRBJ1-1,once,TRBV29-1,CSVEKGGSGLAFF,TGCAGCGTTGAAAAAGGGGGCTCTGGACTGGCTTTCTTT
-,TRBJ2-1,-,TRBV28,CASSLIGFQQFF,TGTGCCAGCAGCCTGATTGGGTTCCAGCAGTTCTTC
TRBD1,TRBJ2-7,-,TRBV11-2,CASSAWDRQEFHYEQYF,TGTGCCAGCAGCGCTTGGGACAGACAGGAGTTTCACTACGAGCAGTACTTC
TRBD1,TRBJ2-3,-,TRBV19,CASSRQGFDSDTQYF,TGTGCCAGTAGTCGACAGGGGTTTGACTCAGATACGCAGTATTTT
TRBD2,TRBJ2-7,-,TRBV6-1,CASSELSGRPTYEQYF,TGTGCCAGCAGTGAACTTAGCGGGAGGCCGACCTACGAGCAGTACTTC
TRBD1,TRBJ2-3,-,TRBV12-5,CASGSQGAPTDTQYF,TGTGCTAGTGGTTCACAGGGGGCCCCCACGGATACGCAGTATTTT
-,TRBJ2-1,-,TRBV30,CAWSFGGNPYNEQFF,TGTGCCTGGAGTTTCGGGGGAAATCCCTACAATGAGCAGTTCTTC
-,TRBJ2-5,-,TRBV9,CASSVAEGQETQYF,TGTGCCAGCAGCGTAGCGGAGGGCCAAGAGACCCAGTACTTC
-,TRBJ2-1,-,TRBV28,CASSFQGWERDEQFF,TGTGCCAGCAGTTTTCAAGGGTGGGAGAGAGATGAGCAGTTCTTC
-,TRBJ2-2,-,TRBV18,CASSPTLSGPNTGELFF,TGTGCCAGCTCACCGACCCTATCCGGACCCAACACCGGGGAGCTGTTTTTT
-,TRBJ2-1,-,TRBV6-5,CASSRETAYNEQFF,TGTGCCAGCAGCCGCGAGACGGCGTACAATGAGCAGTTCTTC
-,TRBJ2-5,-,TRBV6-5,CASRELGEQETQYF,TGTGCCAGCAGAGAACTAGGAGAGCAAGAGACCCAGTACTTC
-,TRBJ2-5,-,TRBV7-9,CASSPKETQYF,TGTGCCAGCAGCCCCAAAGAGACCCAGTACTTC
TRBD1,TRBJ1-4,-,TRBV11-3,CASRTDTGENEKLFF,TGTGCCAGCAGAACAGATACAGGGGAGAATGAAAAACTGTTTTTT
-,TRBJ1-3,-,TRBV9,CASGGGLTGNTIYF,TGTGCCAGCGGAGGGGGTCTCACTGGAAACACCATATATTTT
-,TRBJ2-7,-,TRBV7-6,CASSSDPYEQYF,TGTGCCAGCAGCTCGGACCCCTACGAGCAGTACTTC
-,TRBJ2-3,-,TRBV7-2,CASSPAGTSGTTDTQYF,TGTGCCAGCAGCCCCGCCGGGACCAGCGGTACCACAGATACGCAGTATTTT
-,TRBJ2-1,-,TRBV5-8,CASSLGDPLNEQFF,TGTGCCAGCAGCTTGGGGGACCCCCTCAATGAGCAGTTCTTC
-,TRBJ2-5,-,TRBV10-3,CAISEMGAKETQYF,TGTGCCATCAGTGAGATGGGGGCGAAAGAGACCCAGTACTTC
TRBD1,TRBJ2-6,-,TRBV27,CASRTGTGANVLTF,TGTGCCAGCCGGACAGGGACTGGGGCCAACGTCCTGACTTTC
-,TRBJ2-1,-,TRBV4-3,CASSQDLGRNNEQFF,TGCGCCAGCAGCCAAGACTTGGGCAGAAACAATGAGCAGTTCTTC
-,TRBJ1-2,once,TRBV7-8,CASSLERGAHGYTF,TGTGCCAGCAGCTTAGAGAGGGGGGCCCATGGCTACACCTTC
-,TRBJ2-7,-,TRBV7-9,CASSLPSTAFYEQYF,TGTGCCAGCAGCTTACCATCGACAGCATTCTACGAGCAGTACTTC
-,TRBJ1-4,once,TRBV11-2,CASSLGWAVEKLFF,TGTGCCAGCAGCTTAGGATGGGCAGTAGAAAAACTGTTTTTT
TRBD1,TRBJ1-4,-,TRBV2,CASSLGTGEKLFF,TGTGCCAGCTCTCTGGGGACAGGGGAAAAACTGTTTTTT
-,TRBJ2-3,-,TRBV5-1,CASSPTAGSPGDTQYF,TGCGCCAGCAGCCCGACCGCCGGGAGCCCCGGAGATACGCAGTATTTT
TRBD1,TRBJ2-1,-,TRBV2,CASSEPVRNWGQISYNEQFF,TGTGCCAGCAGTGAACCCGTTAGAAACTGGGGACAGATCTCCTACAATGAGCAGTTCTTC
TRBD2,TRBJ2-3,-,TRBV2,CASIAGEIDTQYF,TGTGCCAGTATAGCGGGAGAGATAGATACGCAGTATTTT
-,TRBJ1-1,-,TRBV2,CATGRGITEAFF,TGTGCCACCGGGCGAGGGATCACTGAAGCTTTCTTT
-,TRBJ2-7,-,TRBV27,CASTPDPDSYEQYF,TGTGCCAGCACCCCGGACCCAGACTCCTACGAGCAGTACTTC
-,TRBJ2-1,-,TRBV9,CASIPGPPTYNEQFF,TGTGCCAGCATTCCGGGACCCCCCACCTACAATGAGCAGTTCTTC
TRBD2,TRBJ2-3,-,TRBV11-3,CASSPLGTSGTDTQYF,TGTGCCAGCAGCCCGCTCGGGACTAGCGGCACAGATACGCAGTATTTT
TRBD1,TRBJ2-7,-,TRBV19,CASSFRGRAYEQYF,TGTGCCAGTAGCTTCAGGGGGCGAGCCTACGAGCAGTACTTC